This TCR beta chain was found in a study of blood T cell repertoires in COVID-19. Study as a whole: The origin of the acute and convalescent COVID-19 samples was the United States, Italy and Spain. PBMCs, B-cell-depleted T cells, or T cells were the source of the cDNA or gDNA that made up the material.

Method: immunoSEQ multiplex PCR; TCRdb's copy keeps in-frame clones and lacks some. The table lists 300,000 to 400,000 clones, more than 85% of them singletons. After removal of 6 bases from V and 4 bases from J, the junction contained 8 bases not matched to a gene. Per germline, CDR1 MNHEY and CDR2 SVGAGI. This CDR3 has 15 residues. This TCR was recovered from a woman aged 30 to 39 who had recovered from COVID-19. This chain connects TRBV6-5 to TRBJ2-2; 7 nucleotides agree with TRBD2. The sequencing sample was made of PBMCs or T cells enriched from blood (not recorded which). The CDR3 DNA sequence: TGTGCCAGCAGCTTTGTCTCGGGGGGCACCGGGGAGCTGTTTTTT. Amino acid sequence: CASSFVSGGTGELFF.